This T cell receptor (beta chain) was sequenced in a study of T cell responses to AZD1222 COVID-19 vaccine. General observations from the study: Regions 160-218 and 743-854 dominated among vaccine-associated CD4 TCRs spanning spike. Unmutated variant regions are reportedly targeted by nearly half of spike-specific TCRs.

With respect to this clone: Its antigen is undetermined.

V lost 5 bases and J lost 1; bases outside the gene matches: 2. Germline lookup yields CDR1 SEHNR and CDR2 FQNEAQ (reference sequence). CDR3 length: 14 residues. Data came from immunoSEQ multiplex PCR; TCRdb stores just in-frame clones and leaves some out. The sample holds some 150,000 clones, more than 85% seen once. The chain has TRBV7-9 and TRBJ1-2; TRBD1 agrees at 9 bases. The clonotype comes from an adult in good health. Sequencing was performed on peripheral blood, taken on day 0 of AZD1222 vaccination. CDR3 region: CASSPGQGNYGYTF. In nucleotides, the CDR3 is TGTGCCAGCAGCCCGGGACAGGGTAACTATGGCTACACCTTC.